These 8 T cell receptor beta chains share one sample of origin, sequenced in a study of neurological immune-mediated disorders (dated by TCRdb to between 2018 and 2020). Library preparation employed 5' RACE. Instrument used: Illumina HiSeq 2500. TCRdb's own reprocessing of the public reads used fastp at Q25 and MiXCR and kept productive beta chains. Each entry is one CDR3 protein sequence, shown with its most common DNA and genes. Within this sample are 35,000 or so distinct CDR3 sequences, with roughly 14% of them counted one time only. About a quarter of the sample is held by the ten biggest clonotypes. Sequenced material: PBMCs. The receptors were sampled from a woman aged 50 to 60 with HTLV-1-associated myelopathy (HAM/TSP).

The chain combines TRBV10-3 with TRBJ2-7; D may correspond to TRBD1 or TRBD2 (5 bases each). Per the germline V gene, CDR1 is ENHRY and CDR2 is SYGVKD. The CDR3 sequence is 14 residues long. The V gene lost 4 bases and the J gene lost 4 bases, with 14 bases spanning the gap. The CDR3 spells CAISGGWDLYEQYF. The CDR3 nucleotides read TGTGCCATCAGTGGGGGATGGGACCTATACGAGCAGTACTTC.

There are many counts of this clonotype. The CDR3 DNA follows: TGCAGTGCCGTGGGACAGTCGTATAATTCACCCCTCCACTTT. Its protein product is CSAVGQSYNSPLHF. J is TRBJ1-6 and V is TRBV20-1; 7 bases fit TRBD1. This CDR3 has 14 amino acids. Germline assignment: CDR1 DFQATT and CDR2 SNEGSKA (reference sequence). V gave up 6 bases and J gave up 4 bases; unmatched junction bases: 6.

This clonotype was detected ten times or more. This chain uses TRBV24-1 with TRBJ2-3, with a possible D match to TRBD2 (5 bases). The CDR3 contains 12 residues. V lost 9 bases and J 6 bases, leaving 12 bases between the germline ends. Germline V CDR1 and CDR2: KGHDR, SFDVKD. Here the CDR3 DNA reads TGTGCCACCGGGTCGGGGTCGGATACGCAGTATTTT. This codes for CATGSGSDTQYF.

In its sample, this clonotype was seen many times. The chain recombines TRBV7-9 with TRBJ2-5, with TRBD2 matching over 11 bases. The CDR3 is 15 residues long. Per germline, CDR1 SEHNR and CDR2 FQNEAQ (reference sequence). V was pared by 3 bases and J by 3 bases, with 3 bases of the junction left unmatched. In DNA, the CDR3 is TGTGCCAGCAGCTTCTGGGGACTAGCGGAAGAGACCCAGTACTTC. Translation gives CASSFWGLAEETQYF.

In its sample, this clonotype was seen a few times. The J gene is TRBJ1-1, the V gene TRBV18; D may be TRBD1 (6 bases). The V gene lost 6 bases and the J gene lost 1 base, with 12 bases spanning the gap. This CDR3 spans 14 amino acids. Germline CDR1 reads KGHSH; CDR2 reads LQKENI. CDR3 in amino acids: CASSPAGANTEAFF. DNA for the CDR3: TGTGCCAGCTCTCCCGCAGGGGCGAACACTGAAGCTTTCTTT.

V gene TRBV20-1 combines with J gene TRBJ2-1, with 10 bases lining up with TRBD2. Trimming at V came to 5 bases and at J to 7 bases, leaving 8 bases not matched to a gene. The CDR3 totals 14 residues. In germline, CDR1 is DFQATT, CDR2 SNEGSKA (reference sequence). CDR3 bases: TGCAGTGCTTTAGCGGGGGGCCGGGTAAATGAGCAGTTCTTC. Its protein is CSALAGGRVNEQFF.

This clonotype has a handful of counts. The chain has TRBV20-1 and TRBJ2-5; D is tentatively TRBD1 or TRBD2 (5 bases each). CDR1 is DFQATT and CDR2 is SNEGSKA in the germline V gene (reference sequence). The CDR3 extends over 17 amino acids. With 1 base removed from V and 5 bases from J, the gap between germline ends came to 23 bases. This chain's CDR3 is CSARGSHSDSGGETQYF. In DNA form, the CDR3 reads TGCAGTGCTAGAGGCTCCCACTCCGACAGCGGTGGCGAGACCCAGTACTTC.

Note on this clonotype: This sequence may be a read error, since a much larger clone differs from it by one base. This chain links TRBV27 with TRBJ1-5; D perhaps matches TRBD1 (6 bases). Germline V gene lookup returns CDR1 MNHEY and CDR2 SMNVEV (reference sequence). The CDR3 sequence is 15 residues long. The CDR3 DNA reads as TGTGCCAGCAGTTTAGGACAGTATAGCAATCAGTCCCAGCATTTT. Amino acids: CASSLGQYSNQSQHF.